The next 13 T cell receptor beta chains were all read from a single sample in a study of molecular identifiers for immune sequencing clone quantification. TCRdb re-called the PCR reads through MiXCR, storing one row per CDR3 protein. The sample carries 490,000 or so distinct CDR3 sequences, about 26% recorded once. Specimen: naive CD8+ T cells from blood, with Jurkat cell RNA spiked in. The subset denotes: FACS-sorted CD8+CD4-CCR7+CD45RA+ naive T cells. The receptors were sampled from a human donor in good health. Some libraries in this study had Jurkat cell RNA spiked in.

This clonotype was seen repeatedly, ten times or more. This chain's CDR3 is CASSSQETGANVLTF. CDR3 coding DNA: TGTGCCAGCAGCTCCCAGGAGACTGGGGCCAACGTCCTGACTTTC. The chain couples TRBV7-2 to TRBJ2-6; unclear D gene. The CDR3 has 15 amino acids. Germline loops: CDR1 SGHTA, CDR2 FQGNSA. V was clipped by 4 bases and J by 2 bases, with 9 bases between them.

Points on this clonotype: Since a much larger clone is just one base distant, this may be a read error. The rearrangement links TRBV4-3 to TRBJ1-1, with a tentative D call TRBD1 (5 bases). Trimming left V 4 bases short and J 2 bases short, with 17 bases between. The CDR3 sequence is 16 residues long. Germline V gives CDR1 LGHNA, CDR2 YSLEER. DNA for the CDR3: TGCGCCAGCAGCCTCACGGACGGGGCCAGAAACACTGAAGCTTTCTTT. Translated, it gives CASSLTDGARNTEAFF.

The chain employs TRBV5-1 and TRBJ2-7; no firm D call. This CDR3 contains 14 residues. V dropped 1 base and J dropped 3 bases, with 11 bases sitting between them. Germline CDR1 is SGHRS and CDR2 is YFSETQ. The CDR3 region is CASSLPQENYEQYF. The CDR3 DNA reads TGCGCCAGCAGCTTGCCTCAGGAGAACTACGAGCAGTACTTC.

This clonotype has more than one count but fewer than ten. V is TRBV24-1 and J is TRBJ2-5, with no clear D. This CDR3 region has 14 residues. Per the germline V gene, CDR1 is KGHDR and CDR2 is SFDVKD. V lost 1 base to trimming and J lost 0 bases, with 5 bases between them. CDR3 amino acids: CATSDFSNQETQYF. The CDR3 DNA is TGTGCCACCAGTGATTTTAGTAACCAAGAGACCCAGTACTTC.

This clonotype appeared a few times. J is TRBJ2-1 and V is TRBV19; the D gene is possibly TRBD1 (6 bases). The germline V gene has CDR1 LNHDA and CDR2 SQIVND (reference sequence). V was trimmed by 3 bases and J by 2 bases, leaving 8 bases between them. This CDR3 region has 14 residues. This CDR3 is CASSIEGAYNEQFF. CDR3 sequence (DNA): TGTGCCAGTAGTATCGAGGGGGCCTACAATGAGCAGTTCTTC.

This clonotype has a handful of counts. V usage is TRBV6-5 and J usage is TRBJ2-1; 7 bases are shared with TRBD2. CDR3 size: 15 residues. From germline, CDR1 is MNHEY and CDR2 SVGAGI. Trimming cost V 3 bases and J 9 bases; bases outside gene matches: 11. The CDR3 nucleotides are TGTGCCAGCAGTTATATGACTGCTGGGGGGGGTGAGCAGTTCTTC. It specifies CASSYMTAGGGEQFF.

This clonotype appeared many times. The CDR3 loop reads CASSQVLGLTSGNTGELFF. The CDR3, as DNA: TGTGCCAGCAGCCAAGTGTTGGGTCTTACTAGCGGAAACACCGGGGAGCTGTTTTTT. This chain links TRBV14 with TRBJ2-2; 8 bases align to TRBD2. Germline CDR1 reads SGHDN; CDR2 reads FVKESK. This CDR3 has 19 amino acids. J lost 2 bases, V lost 1 base, and 12 bases had no gene match.

This clonotype showed up many times. The chain recombines TRBV29-1 with TRBJ2-3; 7 positions agree with TRBD1. The trim removed 6 bases at V and 4 bases at J, leaving 16 bases unmatched. Germline V gene sequence: CDR1 SQVTM, CDR2 ANQGSEA. CDR3 length: 16 residues. CDR3 in DNA: TGCAGCGTAAATGGACCTACAGGGGACGGTTCAGATACGCAGTATTTT. Its translation is CSVNGPTGDGSDTQYF.

This chain joins TRBV5-1 and TRBJ2-7; D uncertain. CDR3 length: 13 amino acids. The V end was cut by 0 bases, the J end by 2 bases, with 6 bases between. Germline lookup yields CDR1 SGHRS and CDR2 YFSETQ. CDR3 residues: CASSLDYAYEQYF. The CDR3 region has the DNA TGCGCCAGCAGCTTGGACTACGCCTACGAGCAGTACTTC. Combining the CDR3 with reference TRBV5-1 and TRBJ2-7 gives the whole variable domain KAGVTQTPRYLIKTRGQQVTLSCSPISGHRSVSWYQQTPGQGLQFLFEYFSETQRNKGNFPGRFSGRQFSNSRSEMNVSTLELGDSALYLCASSLDYAYEQYFGPGTRLTVT.

This clonotype has a count of ten or more. This sequence joins TRBV23-1 and TRBJ2-6; D tentatively reads TRBD1 or TRBD2 (5 bases each). TRBV23-1 is an open reading frame whose function is uncertain. The CDR3 covers 15 residues. Trimming stripped 0 bases from V and 2 bases from J, with 5 bases between. The CDR3 DNA reads TGCGCCAGCAGTCAATCGGGACCTGGGGCCAACGTCCTGACTTTC. This encodes CASSQSGPGANVLTF.

This clonotype was detected ten times or more. J is TRBJ1-5 and V is TRBV23-1; perhaps TRBD1 as D (6 bases). TRBV23-1 is assigned to the ORF class and has an uncertain function. Trimming took off 11 bases at V and 7 bases at J, with 24 bases between the two ends. The CDR3 is made up of 15 amino acids. The chain's CDR3 is CAGGSRTVNNQPQHF. For the CDR3, the DNA is TGCGCCGGAGGATCGAGGACAGTTAACAACCAGCCCCAGCATTTT.

The V call is TRBV2, the J call TRBJ2-5, with a tentative D call TRBD2 (5 bases). V was trimmed by 6 bases and J by 2 bases, leaving 19 bases between them. Germline V gene sequence: CDR1 SNHLY, CDR2 FYNNEI. This CDR3 is built from 16 residues. The CDR3 region is CASSWGGSRGQETQYF. The DNA of the CDR3 is TGTGCCAGCAGCTGGGGTGGGTCTAGAGGGCAAGAGACCCAGTACTTC.

The sample holds a few counts of this clonotype. The J gene is TRBJ2-3, the V gene TRBV6-2 or TRBV6-3, with D perhaps TRBD2 (6 bases). Germline values: CDR1 MNHEY, CDR2 SVGEGT. V shed 4 bases and J shed 3 bases, with 20 bases lying between them. This CDR3 spans 17 amino acids. The CDR3 sequence is CASSSLSLLAQTDTQYF. The CDR3 DNA reads as TGTGCCAGCAGTTCACTAAGCCTCCTAGCGCAAACAGATACGCAGTATTTT.